The 15 T cell receptor beta chains in this list originate from one sample, sequenced in a study of blood T cell repertoires in COVID-19. Profiled with immunoSEQ multiplex PCR; TCRdb holds only in-frame clones, not every one. The sample lists more than 150,000 clones, roughly 80% seen once, with approximately 15% in the top ten. Material for sequencing was PBMCs or T cells enriched from blood (not recorded which). These TCRs come from a man aged 60 to 75 who had been exposed to COVID-19.

V usage is TRBV4-3 and J usage is TRBJ2-1, with 9 bases identical to TRBD2. The length of the CDR3 is 17 residues. Germline CDR1 is LGHNA and CDR2 is YSLEER. After removal of 2 bases from V and 0 bases from J, the junction contained 5 bases not matched to a gene. The CDR3 DNA reads as TGCGCCAGCAGCCAAATGACTAGCGGTAGCTCCTACAATGAGCAGTTCTTC. This encodes CASSQMTSGSSYNEQFF.

J is TRBJ1-2 and V is TRBV7-9, with 9 nucleotides matching TRBD1. The CDR3 runs 15 residues. The V gene's germline CDR1 is SEHNR and CDR2 FQNEAQ (reference sequence). With 0 bases clipped from V and 6 bases from J, the junction kept 5 bases outside the gene matches. CDR3 sequence (DNA): TGTGCCAGCAGCTTAGCAACAGGGGGCCGGAATGGCTACACCTTC. It specifies CASSLATGGRNGYTF.

This chain joins TRBV24-1 and TRBJ2-1; 8 positions agree with TRBD1. Unmatched junction bases numbered 4, after V lost 3 bases and J lost 4 bases. CDR1 KGHDR and CDR2 SFDVKD come from the germline V gene. The CDR3 extends over 15 amino acids. CDR3 coding DNA: TGTGCCACCAGTGATAGGGACAGGAAATACAATGAGCAGTTCTTC. Translating it yields CATSDRDRKYNEQFF.

The gene calls are TRBV5-6 and TRBJ2-5, with 8 bases matching TRBD1. This CDR3 spans 13 amino acids. Germline lookup yields CDR1 SGHDT and CDR2 YYEEEE. After removal of 3 bases from V and 4 bases from J, the junction contained 2 bases not matched to a gene. The CDR3 nucleotides are TGTGCCAGCAGCTCCAGGGGGCGAGAGACCCAGTACTTC. It encodes CASSSRGRETQYF. The full variable domain, rest sourced from reference TRBV5-6 and TRBJ2-5, is DAGVTQSPTHLIKTRGQQVTLRCSPKSGHDTVSWYQQALGQGPQFIFQYYEEEERQRGNFPDRFSGHQFPNYSSELNVNALLLGDSALYLCASSSRGRETQYFGPGTRLLVL.

The V and J genes are TRBV20-1 and TRBJ2-3; 7 bases align to TRBD2. The CDR3 consists of 15 residues. Germline CDR1 reads DFQATT; CDR2 reads SNEGSKA (reference sequence). V shed 3 bases, J shed 3 bases, and the junction held 9 bases outside the gene matches. The CDR3, as DNA: TGCAGTGCTAGTTTGTGGGGGGGAACGACAGATACGCAGTATTTT. This encodes CSASLWGGTTDTQYF.

This clone was counted a single time. The V call is TRBV27, the J call TRBJ1-1; D ambiguous. From germline, CDR1 is MNHEY and CDR2 SMNVEV (reference sequence). The CDR3 consists of 13 residues. The V gene lost 4 bases and the J gene lost 0 bases, with 6 bases spanning the gap. The CDR3 coding sequence is TGTGCCAGCAGTTCCGGGTTGAACACTGAAGCTTTCTTT. Translating it yields CASSSGLNTEAFF.

The chain combines TRBV12-3 or TRBV12-4 with TRBJ1-2, with D uncertain. This CDR3 is built from 13 residues. V lost 6 bases to trimming and J lost 4 bases, with 12 bases between them. CDR3 DNA sequence: TGTGCCAGCAGGCAGGATACTGTCTATGGCTACACCTTC. Its protein product is CASRQDTVYGYTF.

This chain uses TRBV24-1 with TRBJ1-2; D unclear. CDR3 length: 13 amino acids. Germline assignment: CDR1 KGHDR and CDR2 SFDVKD. The germline V and J ends were trimmed by 5 bases and 2 bases, with 8 bases remaining between them. CDR3 sequence (DNA): TGTGCCACCAGTGTCGACACGAACTATGGCTACACCTTC. The encoded protein is CATSVDTNYGYTF.

This sequence joins TRBV30 and TRBJ2-5; TRBD2 might be the D (6 bases). The CDR3 contains 13 residues. Between the trimmed V and J ends, which lost 2 bases and 5 bases, there was a span of 12 bases. Germline loops: CDR1 GTSNPN, CDR2 SVGIG (reference sequence). The CDR3 loop reads CAWSWGVVETQYF. DNA for the CDR3: TGTGCCTGGAGTTGGGGGGTGGTGGAGACCCAGTACTTC.

The J gene is TRBJ1-2, the V gene TRBV9, with 7 bases fitting TRBD1. The trim removed 3 bases at V and 5 bases at J, leaving 7 bases unmatched. Germline-derived CDR1 and CDR2 are SGDLS and YYNGEE. The CDR3 runs to 14 residues. Here the CDR3 DNA reads TGTGCCAGCAGCGCTACCGGGACAGATTATGGCTACACCTTC. As protein: CASSATGTDYGYTF.

V gene TRBV5-1 combines with J gene TRBJ1-1; D gene uncertain. Per the germline V gene, CDR1 is SGHRS and CDR2 is YFSETQ. This CDR3 region has 12 residues. V lost 2 bases and J lost 5, with 7 bases in between. The CDR3 DNA reads TGCGCCAGCAGCTTTTCGGGGACTGAAGCTTTCTTT. This encodes CASSFSGTEAFF.

The chain is built from TRBV19 and TRBJ1-4, with TRBD1 identical over 7 bases. This CDR3 region has 15 residues. Germline V gene data show CDR1 as LNHDA and CDR2 as SQIVND (reference sequence). The trim removed 7 bases at V and 3 bases at J, leaving 8 bases unmatched. Here the CDR3 DNA reads TGTGCCAGTACCCCAGGGGGTTCACCTAATGAAAAACTGTTTTTT. Amino acid sequence: CASTPGGSPNEKLFF. Complete variable domain (other parts from reference TRBV19 and TRBJ1-4): DGGITQSPKYLFRKEGQNVTLSCEQNLNHDAMYWYRQDPGQGLRLIYYSQIVNDFQKGDIAEGYSVSREKKESFPLTVTSAQKNPTAFYLCASTPGGSPNEKLFFGSGTQLSVL.

This clone has just one count. V is TRBV7-9 and J is TRBJ2-5, with TRBD2 identical over 10 bases. CDR1 and CDR2 from the germline V gene are SEHNR and FQNEAQ (reference sequence). This CDR3 comprises 19 residues. V lost 0 bases and J lost 5; bases outside the gene matches: 15. The CDR3 nucleotides read TGTGCCAGCAGCTTAGCGGTGGGGGCTAGCGGGAGATTCGGGGAGACCCAGTACTTC. Its translation: CASSLAVGASGRFGETQYF.

The chain carries TRBV11-3 and TRBJ2-7; possibly TRBD1 for D (5 bases). The CDR3 sequence is 15 residues long. CDR1 and CDR2 from the germline V gene are SGHNT and YENEEA. V was pared by 1 base and J by 3 bases, with 13 bases between. DNA for the CDR3: TGTGCCAGCAGCTTAGGGGCAGGGTCGGGCTACGAGCAGTACTTC. Amino acid sequence: CASSLGAGSGYEQYF.

This clone was observed a few times. The rearrangement uses TRBV5-1 and TRBJ1-6; possibly TRBD1 for D (6 bases). The CDR3 sequence is 15 residues long. V was trimmed by 1 base and J by 6 bases, leaving 11 bases between them. From germline, CDR1 is SGHRS and CDR2 YFSETQ. The CDR3 nucleotides read TGCGCCAGCAGCTTGTACAGGGATAGTAATTCACCCCTCCACTTT. Its protein product is CASSLYRDSNSPLHF.